A single sample is the source of the 25 T cell receptor beta chains below, sequenced in a study of T cell clones after liver transplantation. Assay: immunoSEQ multiplex PCR; the TCRdb copy retains only in-frame clones and omits some. In the table there are about 120,000 clones, just over 90% of which are singletons. The specimen comprised CD4+ T cells from blood, sampled 12 months after liver transplant. These receptors all come from a human patient who received a liver transplant. Certain T cells may be donor cells from the graft.

V is TRBV6-1 and J is TRBJ2-5; D uncertain. CDR3 length equals 13 residues. Trimming took off 4 bases at V and 2 bases at J, with 8 bases between the two ends. Germline CDR1 reads MNHNS; CDR2 reads SASEGT. CDR3: CASSGAEQETQYF. CDR3 coding DNA: TGTGCCAGCAGTGGGGCAGAACAAGAGACCCAGTACTTC.

The J gene is TRBJ2-2, the V gene TRBV27, with TRBD1 as a possible D gene (5 bases). CDR3 length: 16 residues. In germline, CDR1 is MNHEY, CDR2 SMNVEV (reference sequence). Between the trimmed V and J ends, which lost 3 bases and 4 bases, there was a span of 15 bases. The CDR3 coding sequence is TGTGCCAGCAGTTTGGCCCCTATGGGGCGCACCGGGGAGCTGTTTTTT. Protein product: CASSLAPMGRTGELFF.

Points on this clone: The junction departs from germline at one end; a sequencing error may be responsible. This chain uses TRBV5-1 with TRBJ2-2, with 13 bases aligning to TRBD2. This CDR3 region has 15 residues. The V gene's germline CDR1 is SGHRS and CDR2 YFSETQ. In DNA form, the CDR3 reads TGCGCCAGCACCCCGACTAGCGGGAGGTGCCGGGGAGCTGTTTTT. It is translated as CASTPTSGRCRGAVF.

This chain joins TRBV5-1 and TRBJ2-7, with D hard to call. Germline values: CDR1 SGHRS, CDR2 YFSETQ. The CDR3 extends over 14 amino acids. V lost 1 base to trimming and J lost 1 base, with 9 bases between them. The CDR3 nucleotides are TGCGCCAGCAGCTTGATATCTTCTTCCTACGAGCAGTACTTC. This gives the protein CASSLISSSYEQYF.

The CDR3: CASSFGHGWETNEKLFF. The CDR3 region has the DNA TGTGCCAGCAGCTTCGGACACGGGTGGGAAACTAATGAAAAACTGTTTTTT. This chain uses TRBV5-7 with TRBJ1-4, with D tentatively TRBD1 (5 bases). TRBV5-7 is labeled an ORF, and its function is uncertain. The V end lost 2 bases, the J end lost 1 base, and 15 bases lay between the germline ends. The CDR3 loop spans 17 amino acids.

In nucleotides, the CDR3 is TGTGCCAGCTCACCGAGTTGGACGGGAGACAATGAGCAGTTCTTC. This encodes CASSPSWTGDNEQFF. The chain recombines TRBV18 with TRBJ2-1, with a weak D call TRBD2 (6 bases). The ends were cut back, 3 bases at V and 5 bases at J, with 14 bases in the middle. This CDR3 spans 15 amino acids. CDR1 and CDR2 (germline): KGHSH, LQKENI.

The chain recombines TRBV6-6 with TRBJ1-4; D perhaps matches TRBD1 (5 bases). The germline V and J ends were trimmed by 5 bases and 16 bases, with 17 bases remaining between them. The CDR3 covers 12 residues. Germline values: CDR1 MNHNY, CDR2 SVGAGI (reference sequence). CDR3 nucleotide sequence: TGTGCCAGCAGTCCTAAAGGGGCGCGGGGGTTTTTT. Its translation: CASSPKGARGFF.

This clone was picked up one time. The chain is built from TRBV18 and TRBJ2-2, with a possible D match to TRBD2 (6 bases). CDR3 size: 15 residues. CDR1 is KGHSH, CDR2 LQKENI, per germline. Trimming left V 8 bases short and J 5 bases short, with 18 bases between. CDR3 sequence reads: CASTTTGSRTGELFF. The CDR3 DNA reads TGTGCCAGCACCACCACCGGGAGTCGGACCGGGGAGCTGTTTTTT.

V gene TRBV7-8 combines with J gene TRBJ1-4; 8 nucleotides align to TRBD1. V trimming: 2 bases; J trimming: 4 bases; junction bases outside the gene matches: 3. CDR3 size: 15 residues. Per the germline V gene, CDR1 is SGHVS and CDR2 is FQNEAQ. DNA for the CDR3: TGTGCCAGCAGCTTACTGGGACAGGTTAATGAAAAACTGTTTTTT. Encoded protein: CASSLLGQVNEKLFF.

The chain has TRBV7-2 and TRBJ2-5; D is unclear. CDR1 SGHTA and CDR2 FQGNSA come from the germline V gene. The CDR3 sequence is 15 residues long. The germline V and J ends were trimmed by 2 bases and 5 bases, with 15 bases remaining between them. CDR3 in DNA: TGTGCCAGCAGCTTAAGCCCGACCGTTGGGGAGACCCAGTACTTC. This codes for CASSLSPTVGETQYF.

This clone was counted a single time. The J gene is TRBJ1-1, the V gene TRBV2; D is unclear. The germline CDR1 and CDR2 sequences are SNHLY and FYNNEI. Trimming shortened V by 7 bases and J by 4 bases, and 16 bases separated the two germline ends. The CDR3 is 14 amino acids. This chain's CDR3 is CASTLEWAGTEAFF. The DNA for the CDR3 is TGTGCCAGCACTCTAGAATGGGCGGGCACTGAAGCTTTCTTT.

The chain links TRBV28 to TRBJ2-5; D is uncertain. Per germline, CDR1 MDHEN and CDR2 SYDVKM. The CDR3 spans 11 residues. The V gene lost 5 bases and the J gene lost 2 bases, with 3 bases spanning the gap. Here the CDR3 DNA reads TGTGCCAGCAGTCAACAAGAGACCCAGTACTTC. Its translation: CASSQQETQYF. The full variable domain, its missing parts supplied by reference TRBV28 and TRBJ2-5, is DVKVTQSSRYLVKRTGEKVFLECVQDMDHENMFWYRQDPGLGLRLIYFSYDVKMKEKGDIPEGYSVSREKKERFSLILESASTNQTSMYLCASSQQETQYFGPGTRLLVL.

The chain couples TRBV11-2 to TRBJ1-1; D remains unclear. CDR3 length: 13 amino acids. Trimming took off 5 bases at V and 3 bases at J, with 10 bases between the two ends. Germline values: CDR1 SGHAT, CDR2 FQNNGV. As DNA, the CDR3 is TGTGCCAGCAGCCCGGTCGGGGACACTGAAGCTTTCTTT. It yields the protein CASSPVGDTEAFF.

This chain joins TRBV28 and TRBJ2-7; 8 positions match TRBD1. The CDR3 consists of 17 residues. The trim removed 6 bases at V and 7 bases at J, leaving 20 bases unmatched. The germline gives CDR1 MDHEN, CDR2 SYDVKM. Here the CDR3 DNA reads TGTGCCAGCAGCAGGAGGGCTTCAGGGGGCGTTAGCTTGGAGCAGTACTTC. This translates into CASSRRASGGVSLEQYF.

The rearrangement joins TRBV5-4 to TRBJ2-7; tentative D call: TRBD1 (5 bases). Per the germline V gene, CDR1 is SGHNT and CDR2 is YYREEE (reference sequence). This CDR3 has 15 residues. With 4 bases removed from V and 3 bases from J, the gap between germline ends came to 17 bases. The CDR3 coding sequence is TGTGCCAGCAGCCTCCCTGTGGGCAGGGACTACGAGCAGTACTTC. Encoded protein: CASSLPVGRDYEQYF.

The genes are TRBV4-1 and TRBJ2-5, with D uncertain. CDR3 size: 17 residues. CDR1 is MGHRA and CDR2 is YSYEKL in the germline V gene. The germline V and J ends were trimmed by 4 bases and 0 bases, with 18 bases remaining between them. CDR3 residues: CASSPPGALGYQETQYF. CDR3 in DNA: TGCGCCAGCAGCCCCCCTGGTGCTTTGGGGTACCAAGAGACCCAGTACTTC.

The gene calls are TRBV14 and TRBJ2-5, with D unclear. This CDR3 has 13 amino acids. Germline CDR1 and CDR2: SGHDN and FVKESK. The V end lost 1 base, the J end lost 1 base, and 4 bases lay between the germline ends. The CDR3 nucleotides are TGTGCCAGCAGCCAAGTAAGCCAAGAGACCCAGTACTTC. This sequence encodes CASSQVSQETQYF.

This clone was seen once. V is TRBV11-3 and J is TRBJ1-1; D call uncertain. Germline assignment: CDR1 SGHNT and CDR2 YENEEA. This CDR3 region has 13 residues. Trimming removed 1 base from V and 1 base from J, with 4 bases in between. CDR3 coding DNA: TGTGCCAGCAGCTTAGGTCAGAACACTGAAGCTTTCTTT. As protein: CASSLGQNTEAFF.

The gene calls are TRBV19 and TRBJ2-7; 9 nucleotides match TRBD1. V was pared by 5 bases and J by 7 bases, with 12 bases of the junction left unmatched. The CDR3 loop spans 15 amino acids. Germline CDR1 and CDR2: LNHDA and SQIVND (reference sequence). The CDR3 is CASSLDRGTEREQYF. The CDR3 DNA follows: TGTGCCAGTAGTTTGGACAGGGGTACTGAAAGGGAGCAGTACTTC.

This clone showed up just once. The V and J genes are TRBV5-1 and TRBJ2-2; 13 bases line up with TRBD2. The germline V gene encodes CDR1 SGHRS and CDR2 YFSETQ. V lost 4 bases, J lost 5 bases, and 5 bases stayed unmatched. The CDR3 covers 16 residues. The CDR3 region has the DNA TGCGCCAGCAGCGTTCGACTAGCGGGAGGAACCGGGGAGCTGTTTTTT. Protein sequence: CASSVRLAGGTGELFF.

The gene calls are TRBV7-6 and TRBJ2-7; D is unclear. The CDR3 is made up of 13 amino acids. V lost 0 bases and J 5 bases, leaving 8 bases between the germline ends. Germline V CDR1 and CDR2: SGHVS, FNYEAQ. The CDR3: CASSLAEGNEQYF. Here the CDR3 DNA reads TGTGCCAGCAGCTTAGCAGAAGGGAACGAGCAGTACTTC. The whole variable domain, remainder taken from reference TRBV7-6 and TRBJ2-7, is GAGVSQSPRYKVTKRGQDVALRCDPISGHVSLYWYRQALGQGPEFLTYFNYEAQQDKSGLPNDRFSAERPEGSISTLTIQRTEQRDSAMYRCASSLAEGNEQYFGPGTRLTVT.

The chain links TRBV6-1 to TRBJ2-1, with D unresolved. V was pared by 6 bases and J by 0 bases, with 9 bases between. CDR1 and CDR2 from the germline V gene are MNHNS and SASEGT. This CDR3 has 14 residues. CDR3 protein: CASRALSSYNEQFF. The DNA for the CDR3 is TGTGCCAGCAGGGCATTAAGCTCCTACAATGAGCAGTTCTTC.

The chain uses TRBV2 and TRBJ1-5; D not resolved. Germline loops: CDR1 SNHLY, CDR2 FYNNEI. The CDR3 contains 13 residues. Trimming left V 6 bases short and J 0 bases short, with 6 bases between. The CDR3 region has the DNA TGTGCCAGCAGCTACAGTAGCAATCAGCCCCAGCATTTT. Its protein product is CASSYSSNQPQHF.

The chain recombines TRBV7-9 with TRBJ1-4, with D tentatively TRBD1 (6 bases). This CDR3 is 15 amino acids long. V was trimmed by 5 bases and J by 7 bases, leaving 17 bases between them. CDR1 and CDR2 (germline): SEHNR, FQNEAQ (reference sequence). CDR3 nucleotides: TGTGCCAGCAGCCCCCGGACAGTTTGGGGTGAAAAACTGTTTTTT. Translating gives CASSPRTVWGEKLFF.

This chain links TRBV11-3 with TRBJ2-7; D assignment may be TRBD1 or TRBD2 (5 bases each). V lost 5 bases and J 2 bases, leaving 19 bases between the germline ends. CDR1 SGHNT and CDR2 YENEEA come from the germline V gene. This CDR3 is 16 amino acids long. CDR3 sequence: CASSLDRLGEPYEQYF. DNA for the CDR3: TGTGCCAGCAGCCTCGACCGATTGGGGGAACCCTACGAGCAGTACTTC.